The next 6 T cell receptor beta chains were all read from a single sample in a study of blood T cell repertoires in COVID-19. Method: immunoSEQ multiplex PCR; TCRdb's copy keeps in-frame clones and lacks some. The sample lists under 350,000 clones; roughly 90% were seen once. The sequenced material came from peripheral blood. These receptors came from a man aged 40-49 years with acute or convalescent COVID-19.

The genes are TRBV9 and TRBJ2-3, with TRBD2 matching over 11 bases. The CDR3 length is 14 residues. Germline V gene data show CDR1 as SGDLS and CDR2 as YYNGEE. The V gene end was trimmed by 2 bases and the J gene end by 4 bases; junction bases not matched to a gene: 0. The CDR3: CASSVTSGADTQYF. The CDR3 nucleotides read TGTGCCAGCAGCGTGACTAGCGGGGCAGATACGCAGTATTTT.

The rearrangement joins TRBV5-4 to TRBJ2-3, with D possibly TRBD2 on 7 matching bases. V was clipped by 4 bases and J by 4 bases, with 22 bases between them. Germline V gene sequence: CDR1 SGHNT, CDR2 YYREEE (reference sequence). There are 17 residues in the CDR3. In nucleotides, the CDR3 is TGTGCCAGCAGCCCGCGGGGGCTAGCGTTTAGAGCAGATACGCAGTATTTT. This encodes CASSPRGLAFRADTQYF.

The V call is TRBV5-5, the J call TRBJ2-7, with TRBD1 identical over 10 bases. The junction had 15 bases not matched to a gene; V was cut back by 3 bases and J by 3 bases. Germline V gives CDR1 SGHKS, CDR2 YYEKEE (reference sequence). CDR3 size: 18 residues. CDR3 protein: CASSSAPGQGRRDYEQYF. Here the CDR3 DNA reads TGTGCCAGCAGCTCCGCACCGGGACAGGGGCGCCGCGACTACGAGCAGTACTTC.

CDR3 sequence: CAWSVKSGANTEAFF. DNA of the CDR3: TGTGCCTGGAGTGTAAAGTCAGGGGCGAACACTGAAGCTTTCTTT. This rearrangement joins TRBV30 to TRBJ1-1; D might be TRBD1 (6 bases). The germline V gene encodes CDR1 GTSNPN and CDR2 SVGIG (reference sequence). V shed 0 bases and J shed 1 base, with 12 bases lying between them. The length of the CDR3 is 15 residues.

The rearrangement joins TRBV7-2 to TRBJ1-4; D perhaps matches TRBD1 (5 bases). The CDR3 is made up of 15 amino acids. The V gene lost 3 bases and the J gene lost 8 bases, with 16 bases spanning the gap. In germline, CDR1 is SGHTA, CDR2 FQGNSA. CDR3 DNA sequence: TGTGCCAGCAGCTTGGGGCGGACCCCAGGGGAAAAACTGTTTTTT. Encoded protein: CASSLGRTPGEKLFF. Drawing the rest from reference TRBV7-2 and TRBJ1-4, the complete variable domain is GAGVSQSPSNKVTEKGKDVELRCDPISGHTALYWYRQSLGQGLEFLIYFQGNSAPDKSGLPSDRFSAERTGGSVSTLTIQRTQQEDSAVYLCASSLGRTPGEKLFFGSGTQLSVL.

A remark on this clone: The DNA is omitted, as the CDR3 cannot be located on it reliably, and the CDR3 follows TCRdb's listing. V is TRBV12-3 or TRBV12-4 and J is TRBJ2-7; TRBD2 was called by the table and not checked on the DNA. Termini included, the CDR3 measures 13 amino acids. CDR3 loop: CASSSSGTYEQYF.